These 16 T cell receptor beta chains were sequenced from one sample in a study of OX40 agonist ivuxolimab in advanced cancers. The library was produced with the immunoSEQ multiplex PCR assay. TCRdb took over this immuneACCESS table, retaining in-frame rearrangements with V and J assigned. Such tables are incomplete; in checked studies, under half of the missing clones stem from an unresolved V gene, and the remainder is unexplained. The sample data list 35,000 to 55,000 clones, and approximately 80% of these were observed just once. Under 7% of the sample is in the top ten clones. Material: CD4+ or CD8+ T cells sorted from blood, obtained in a trial of the OX40 agonist ivuxolimab. The receptors here all came from an adult with an advanced solid tumor such as melanoma, head and neck, liver or kidney cancer.

The rearrangement uses TRBV19 and TRBJ1-1, with D perhaps matching TRBD1 (6 bases). This CDR3 spans 19 amino acids. The V and J ends lost 7 bases and 3 bases respectively, with 30 bases between them. CDR1 is LNHDA, CDR2 SQIVND, per germline (reference sequence). The CDR3 spells CASTPMGQGLLLLYTEAFF. CDR3 sequence (DNA): TGTGCCAGTACCCCAATGGGCCAGGGGCTCCTTTTATTATACACTGAAGCTTTCTTT.

The V gene is TRBV7-2, the J gene TRBJ2-7; D is uncertain. In germline, CDR1 is SGHTA, CDR2 FQGNSA. The CDR3 is 15 residues long. V lost 1 base to trimming and J lost 4 bases, with 14 bases between them. CDR3 residues: CASSLGPGKGYEQYF. CDR3 DNA sequence: TGTGCCAGCAGCTTAGGACCGGGTAAAGGGTACGAGCAGTACTTC.

The chain links TRBV28 to TRBJ1-5; TRBD1 is a possible D gene (6 bases). The CDR3 length is 15 residues. The V gene's germline CDR1 is MDHEN and CDR2 SYDVKM. Trimming shortened V by 6 bases and J by 5 bases, and 17 bases separated the two germline ends. The CDR3 loop is CASRWGTGADQPQHF. CDR3 nucleotide sequence: TGTGCCAGCAGATGGGGAACGGGGGCGGATCAGCCCCAGCATTTT.

V gene TRBV10-3 combines with J gene TRBJ1-1; D may be TRBD1 (6 bases). Per the germline V gene, CDR1 is ENHRY and CDR2 is SYGVKD. V lost 4 bases and J 1 base, leaving 13 bases between the germline ends. This CDR3 contains 15 residues. CDR3 DNA sequence: TGTGCCATCAGTGTTGCAGGGGTTCGGAACACTGAAGCTTTCTTT. Its protein product is CAISVAGVRNTEAFF.

This sequence joins TRBV11-2 and TRBJ2-7; TRBD2 matches 8 bases. J gave up 4 bases and V 5 bases, and 7 bases lay outside the gene matches. CDR1 SGHAT and CDR2 FQNNGV come from the germline V gene. CDR3 length equals 14 residues. The CDR3 spells CASSPLLAAYEQYF. The CDR3 region has the DNA TGTGCCAGCAGCCCCTTACTAGCGGCTTACGAGCAGTACTTC.

CDR3 nucleotide sequence: TGTGCCAGTAGTATAGGCGAAGGGCCACCTTCGGACGAGCAGTACTTC. It translates to CASSIGEGPPSDEQYF. This rearrangement joins TRBV19 to TRBJ2-7; D is undetermined. Germline V CDR1 and CDR2: LNHDA, SQIVND (reference sequence). This CDR3 has 16 residues. The V and J ends lost 1 base and 5 bases respectively, with 18 bases between them.

V and J are TRBV6-5 and TRBJ1-6; 8 nucleotides agree with TRBD1. Losses at the gene ends were 4 bases for V and 9 bases for J; bases not matched to a gene: 11. CDR1 and CDR2 (germline): MNHEY, SVGAGI. CDR3 size: 16 residues. The CDR3 protein is CASSWGGRGQGSPLHF. CDR3 DNA sequence: TGTGCCAGCAGTTGGGGCGGCAGGGGGCAAGGTTCACCCCTCCACTTT.

The chain employs TRBV10-3 and TRBJ2-7; the match to TRBD2 covers 11 bases. The germline V gene encodes CDR1 ENHRY and CDR2 SYGVKD. The CDR3 contains 17 residues. Unmatched junction bases numbered 8, after V lost 3 bases and J lost 1 base. The CDR3 here is CAISDRTSGRSSYEQYF. The CDR3 nucleotides are TGTGCCATCAGTGATAGAACTAGCGGGAGAAGTTCCTACGAGCAGTACTTC.

The chain carries TRBV30 and TRBJ2-7; D gene uncertain. This CDR3 has 13 residues. V lost 3 bases and J lost 0, with 9 bases in between. Germline V gene data show CDR1 as GTSNPN and CDR2 as SVGIG (reference sequence). The CDR3 bases are TGTGCCTGGAGCCGGACGGTCTCCTACGAGCAGTACTTC. Protein product: CAWSRTVSYEQYF. Full variable domain (remainder filled in from reference TRBV30 and TRBJ2-7): SQTIHQWPATLVQPVGSPLSLECTVEGTSNPNLYWYRQAAGRGLQLLFYSVGIGQISSEVPQNLSASRPQDRQFILSSKKLLLSDSGFYLCAWSRTVSYEQYFGPGTRLTVT.

The rearrangement links TRBV5-1 to TRBJ1-1, with 7 bases lining up with TRBD1. Germline trimming cut 4 bases from V and 2 bases from J; bases unmatched to any gene: 5. This CDR3 spans 14 amino acids. Germline-derived CDR1 and CDR2 are SGHRS and YFSETQ. CDR3 protein: CASSPGQINTEAFF. The CDR3 nucleotides are TGCGCCAGCAGCCCGGGACAGATTAACACTGAAGCTTTCTTT.

This clone was observed a handful of times. The rearrangement joins TRBV6-5 to TRBJ2-7; no definite D call. The CDR3 runs 13 residues. Deletions cut 0 bases from V and 1 base from J, with 4 bases between. Germline V gene data show CDR1 as MNHEY and CDR2 as SVGAGI. The CDR3 loop is CASSYSMSYEQYF. The CDR3 DNA reads as TGTGCCAGCAGTTACTCCATGTCCTACGAGCAGTACTTC.

The V call is TRBV27, the J call TRBJ2-5, with D possibly matching TRBD2 (6 bases). The germline V and J ends were trimmed by 2 bases and 2 bases, with 9 bases remaining between them. From germline, CDR1 is MNHEY and CDR2 SMNVEV (reference sequence). The CDR3 runs to 14 residues. The CDR3 reads CASSLGSGQETQYF. CDR3 coding DNA: TGTGCCAGCAGTTTAGGTAGCGGACAAGAGACCCAGTACTTC.

The chain recombines TRBV10-2 with TRBJ2-1; 13 nucleotides match TRBD2. The length of the CDR3 is 20 residues. Losses at the gene ends were 5 bases for V and 7 bases for J; bases not matched to a gene: 20. Germline CDR1 is WSHSY and CDR2 is SAAADI. This chain's CDR3 is CASSPTGTSGNDRFSNEQFF. Here the CDR3 DNA reads TGCGCCAGCAGTCCGACCGGGACTAGCGGGAATGATCGCTTTTCAAATGAGCAGTTCTTC.

The J gene is TRBJ2-1, the V gene TRBV29-1, with 9 bases fitting TRBD1. The CDR3 consists of 14 residues. Germline loops: CDR1 SQVTM, CDR2 ANQGSEA. V shed 3 bases and J 3 bases; nucleotides not matched to a gene: 3. CDR3 residues: CSVDGTGLYNEQFF. In DNA form, the CDR3 reads TGCAGCGTTGACGGGACAGGGCTCTACAATGAGCAGTTCTTC.

V gene TRBV5-1 combines with J gene TRBJ2-1; D gene uncertain. This CDR3 has 13 residues. V was cut by 1 base and J by 5 bases, with 7 bases left in between. CDR1 and CDR2 (germline): SGHRS, YFSETQ. CDR3 sequence (DNA): TGCGCCAGCAGCTTGTCGCCAGACAATGAGCAGTTCTTC. It yields the protein CASSLSPDNEQFF.

V is TRBV18 and J is TRBJ1-5; D is uncertain. Looked up from germline, CDR1 is KGHSH and CDR2 is LQKENI. The CDR3 has 13 amino acids. V lost 0 bases and J lost 6, with 6 bases in between. The CDR3 here is CASSPPLSQPQHF. CDR3 bases: TGTGCCAGCTCACCACCTTTAAGTCAGCCCCAGCATTTT.